The subject of this entry is one TCR beta chain. Its antigen is as yet unknown. The CDR3 length is 15 residues. CDR1 MRHNA and CDR2 SNTAGT come from the germline V gene. Losses at the gene ends were 3 bases for V and 2 bases for J; bases not matched to a gene: 3. These data come from a study of T cell responses to AZD1222 COVID-19 vaccine. Findings of the study overall: Across the whole spike, CD4 TCRs peaked at regions 160-218 and 743-854.

This table comes from immunoSEQ multiplex PCR, and its TCRdb copy is limited to in-frame clones, with some not included. The sample yields around 130,000 clones, 85% to 95% seen once. This sample comprised peripheral blood, obtained on day 0 of AZD1222 vaccination. The chain recombines TRBV6-4 with TRBJ2-3, with TRBD2 identical over 9 bases. This clonotype was sampled from an adult in good health. The CDR3 DNA follows: TGTGCCAGCAGTGAAGGCGGGAGGGCCACAGATACGCAGTATTTT. Protein sequence: CASSEGGRATDTQYF.